What follows are 6 T cell receptor beta chains derived from one specimen sequenced in a study of beta chain features in type 1 diabetes. Findings and limits, study-wide: Shortening of TCRB CDR3s, moderate but significant, appeared in all four CD4+ subsets of Type 1 diabetes patients.

No antigen has been assigned to these receptors. Expressed TCRB transcripts were sequenced because the entire RNA isolate underwent reverse transcription. Data came from immunoSEQ multiplex PCR; TCRdb stores just in-frame clones and leaves some out. This table holds about 710,000 clones, about 14% found once. The sample consisted of naive CD4+ T cells from blood. The receptors originated from a young man with type 1 diabetes.

This clone was seen a handful of times. The rearrangement joins TRBV11-3 to TRBJ2-2, with 13 bases fitting TRBD2. Germline V gene sequence: CDR1 SGHNT, CDR2 YENEEA. V trimming: 4 bases; J trimming: 1 base; junction bases outside the gene matches: 0. The CDR3 contains 16 residues. The CDR3 reads CASSWTSGGNTGELFF. In DNA form, the CDR3 reads TGTGCCAGCAGCTGGACTAGCGGGGGGAACACCGGGGAGCTGTTTTTT.

The genes are TRBV30 and TRBJ2-1; no definite D call. Germline V gives CDR1 GTSNPN, CDR2 SVGIG (reference sequence). V was cut by 4 bases and J by 0 bases, with 10 bases left in between. The CDR3 sequence is 14 residues long. CDR3 loop: CAWIPTSSYNEQFF. The CDR3 DNA reads as TGTGCCTGGATCCCTACGAGCTCCTACAATGAGCAGTTCTTC.

There are a few counts of this clone. This chain links TRBV5-4 with TRBJ2-1; 7 bases are shared with TRBD2. CDR1 is SGHNT and CDR2 is YYREEE in the germline V gene (reference sequence). V lost 2 bases to trimming and J lost 0 bases; unmatched junction nucleotides: 2. This CDR3 is 15 amino acids long. Here the CDR3 reads CASSLSSGSYNEQFF. CDR3 in DNA: TGTGCCAGCAGCTTATCTAGCGGCTCCTACAATGAGCAGTTCTTC.

The rearrangement uses TRBV30 and TRBJ1-2; D unresolved. Germline values: CDR1 GTSNPN, CDR2 SVGIG (reference sequence). The CDR3 totals 12 residues. Trimming pared 0 bases from V and 3 bases from J, leaving 5 bases between. The CDR3 nucleotides are TGTGCCTGGAGTGTCCTCTACTATGGCTACACCTTC. Protein: CAWSVLYYGYTF.

V and J are TRBV5-1 and TRBJ1-2, with a possible D match to TRBD1 (6 bases). Trimming took off 0 bases at V and 4 bases at J, with 10 bases between the two ends. CDR1 and CDR2 from the germline V gene are SGHRS and YFSETQ. This CDR3 is 14 amino acids long. In DNA, the CDR3 is TGCGCCAGCAGCTTGGACAGGGAGACCTATGGCTACACCTTC. Amino acid sequence: CASSLDRETYGYTF. Full variable domain (remainder filled in from reference TRBV5-1 and TRBJ1-2): KAGVTQTPRYLIKTRGQQVTLSCSPISGHRSVSWYQQTPGQGLQFLFEYFSETQRNKGNFPGRFSGRQFSNSRSEMNVSTLELGDSALYLCASSLDRETYGYTFGSGTRLTVV.

This chain links TRBV5-1 with TRBJ2-5; TRBD2 matches at 13 bases. The V gene's germline CDR1 is SGHRS and CDR2 YFSETQ. The CDR3 totals 16 residues. V shed 4 bases, J shed 4 bases, and the junction held 7 bases outside the gene matches. The CDR3: CASSLGLAGERETQYF. CDR3 nucleotides: TGCGCCAGCAGCCTCGGACTAGCGGGAGAGCGAGAGACCCAGTACTTC.